Listed below are T cell receptor beta chains from one sample, sequenced in a study of tumor and adjacent non-tumor tissue in lung cancer. Using its own MiXCR run on the multiplex PCR reads, TCRdb lists one record per CDR3 protein. The sample contains about 80,000 distinct CDR3 sequences, 65% to 90% of which appear only once. The source material was lung tumor tissue. The receptor set was obtained from a woman in her forties or fifties with non-small cell lung cancer. Each CDR3 is given with its conserved first and last residue. The order of the fields is D gene, J gene, CDR3 length, V gene, clone size, CDR3 DNA, CDR3 protein. D genes are given only for firm matches. A row's size may be missing; if present it is once, few, many or a size class.

>.|TRBJ2-3|13|TRBV11-2|.
TGTGCCAGCAGCTTAGATGGGGTAGATACGCGGTATTTT
CASSLDGVDTRYF
>TRBD2|TRBJ2-1|15|TRBV29-1|.
TGCAACGTTGAAACTTTCCTAGCGGGAGTGGATGAGCAGTTCTTC
CNVETFLAGVDEQFF
>TRBD1|TRBJ1-1|14|TRBV12-3/TRBV12-4|.
TGTGCCAACAGAAAGATAGGGGGCAACACTGAAGCTTTCTTT
CANRKIGGNTEAFF
>.|TRBJ1-2|15|TRBV6-1|.
TGTGCCAGCAGTGAAAGACTGGCGGGGTTTTTTGGTTACACCTTC
CASSERLAGFFGYTF
>TRBD2|TRBJ2-2|17|TRBV24-1|.
TGTGCCACCTGTGTTTTGCCTAGCGGGAGAGGGACCGGGGAGCTGTTTTTT
CATCVLPSGRGTGELFF
>.|TRBJ2-2|13|TRBV11-2|.
TGTGCCAGCATCTTAGTGAGGTTAGGGGAGCTGTTTTTT
CASILVRLGELFF
>TRBD1|TRBJ2-7|15|TRBV6-1|many
TGTGCCAGCAGTGAAGGGCAGGGGGCCTTCCACGAGCAGTACTTC
CASSEGQGAFHEQYF
>.|TRBJ2-5|14|TRBV12-3/TRBV12-4|.
TGTGCCAGCACTTATTGGGGCATGCAAGAGACCCACTACTTC
CASTYWGMQETHYF
>.|TRBJ2-5|13|TRBV6-6|.
TGTGACAGCAGTACCCCAACACAAGAGACCCAGTACTTC
CDSSTPTQETQYF
>.|TRBJ1-1|14|TRBV29-1|.
TGCAGCATTACAGTCAGGAGGTCGGTCACTGAAGCTTTCTTT
CSITVRRSVTEAFF
>TRBD2|TRBJ2-1|18|TRBV4-1|many
TGCGCCAGCAGCCAAGAGAACGCGCGACTAGCGGGAAAGAGTGAGCAGTTCTTC
CASSQENARLAGKSEQFF
>.|TRBJ1-2|11|TRBV12-3/TRBV12-4|.
TGTGCCAGCAGTTTAGGAGGTGGATACACCTTC
CASSLGGGYTF
>.|TRBJ1-5|13|TRBV6-2/TRBV6-3|.
TGTGCCAGCAGCGGGAGAGAGAATCAACCCCAGCATTTT
CASSGRENQPQHF
>.|TRBJ2-1|12|TRBV20-1|few
TGCAGTGCCACGCTTACCTACAATGGTCAGTTCTTC
CSATLTYNGQFF
>TRBD2|TRBJ2-4|17|TRBV6-2/TRBV6-3|.
TGTACCAGCGGTTACGGGGCTAGCGGGATCAACAAAAACATTCAGTACTTC
CTSGYGASGINKNIQYF
>.|TRBJ2-3|17|TRBV6-2/TRBV6-3|few
TGTGCCAGCAGTGACCCCAGGGGGGGGGCGGTCGTTGATACGCAGTATTTT
CASSDPRGGAVVDTQYF
>.|TRBJ2-2|14|TRBV4-3|.
TGCGCCAGCAGCCCTCGGAGAAACACCAAGGAGCTGTTTTTT
CASSPRRNTKELFF
>.|TRBJ2-5|12|TRBV20-1|.
TGCAGTGCTAGTACCTCCCAAGGGACCCAGTACTTC
CSASTSQGTQYF
>.|TRBJ2-5|14|TRBV4-1|.
TGCGCCAGCAGCCCCCCGGGGGGCCAAGAGACCCGGTATTTC
CASSPPGGQETRYF
>TRBD1|TRBJ2-5|12|TRBV11-2|.
TGTGCCGCCAGCCTTACAGGGGAGACACAGTACTTC
CAASLTGETQYF
>TRBD2|TRBJ2-1|16|TRBV24-1|many
TGTGCCACCAGTGTCTCCGGGACTAGCCTGATCAGTGAGCAGTTCTTC
CATSVSGTSLISEQFF
>.|TRBJ2-2|11|TRBV12-3/TRBV12-4|.
TGTGCCTGCATAAACACCGGGGATCTGTTTTTT
CACINTGDLFF
>TRBD2|TRBJ2-1|15|TRBV11-2|.
TGTACCAGCAGGTATATAGCGGGAGGAGACAATGAGCAGTTCTTC
CTSRYIAGGDNEQFF
>.|TRBJ2-1|16|TRBV6-1|.
TGTGCCAGCAAGAGCCTAACAGGGTCCTTTGGGGATAGGCAGTTCTTC
CASKSLTGSFGDRQFF
>TRBD1|TRBJ2-5|15|TRBV4-2|.
TGTGCCAGCAGTAAGGACAGGGTGCGCCAAGAGACCCAGTACTTC
CASSKDRVRQETQYF
>TRBD1|TRBJ1-6|15|TRBV28|.
TGTGCCAGTATTTCGCACAGGGGGCTACATTCATCCCTCCACTTT
CASISHRGLHSSLHF
>TRBD1|TRBJ2-2|13|TRBV24-1|.
TGTGCCACCAGTGGGACAGGGACCGGGGAGCTAGTTTTT
CATSGTGTGELVF
>.|TRBJ1-1|16|TRBV11-2|.
TGTGCCAGAAGCCTAAGTACTCGACAAAGCGACACTGAAGCTTTCTTT
CARSLSTRQSDTEAFF
>.|TRBJ1-1|15|TRBV12-3/TRBV12-4|.
TGTGCCAGCACCCTGGGGGGTGGTCAGAACACTGAAGCTCTCTTT
CASTLGGGQNTEALF